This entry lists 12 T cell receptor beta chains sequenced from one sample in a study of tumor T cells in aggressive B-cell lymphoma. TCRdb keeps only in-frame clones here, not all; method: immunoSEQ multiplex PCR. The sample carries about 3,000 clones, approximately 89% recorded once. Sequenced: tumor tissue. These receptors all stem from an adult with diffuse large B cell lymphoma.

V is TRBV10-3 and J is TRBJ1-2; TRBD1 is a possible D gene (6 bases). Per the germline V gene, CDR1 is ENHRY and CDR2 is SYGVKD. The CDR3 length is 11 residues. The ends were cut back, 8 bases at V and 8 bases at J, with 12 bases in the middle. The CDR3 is CAIPRGNGYTF. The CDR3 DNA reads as TGTGCCATCCCCAGGGGTAACGGCTACACCTTC.

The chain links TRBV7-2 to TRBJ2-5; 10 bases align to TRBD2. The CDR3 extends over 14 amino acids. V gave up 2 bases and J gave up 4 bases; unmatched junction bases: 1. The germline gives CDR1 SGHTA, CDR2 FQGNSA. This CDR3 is CASSLRLAGETQYF. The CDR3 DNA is TGTGCCAGCAGCTTACGACTAGCGGGAGAGACCCAGTACTTC. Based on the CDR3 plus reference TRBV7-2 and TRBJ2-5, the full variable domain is GAGVSQSPSNKVTEKGKDVELRCDPISGHTALYWYRQSLGQGLEFLIYFQGNSAPDKSGLPSDRFSAERTGGSVSTLTIQRTQQEDSAVYLCASSLRLAGETQYFGPGTRLLVL.

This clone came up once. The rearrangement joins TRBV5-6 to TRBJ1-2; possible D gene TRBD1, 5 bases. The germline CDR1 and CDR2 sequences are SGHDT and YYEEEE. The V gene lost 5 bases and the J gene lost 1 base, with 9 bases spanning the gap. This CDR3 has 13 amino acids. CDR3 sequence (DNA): TGTGCCAGCAGGGGGGACTTTAACTATGGCTACACCTTC. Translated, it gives CASRGDFNYGYTF.

CDR3 coding DNA: TGTGCCAGCGAATCCGCCCCCGCAGAGGGCTTAGGCGAGCAGTACTTC. The encoded protein is CASESAPAEGLGEQYF. This chain connects TRBV28 to TRBJ2-7, with D perhaps matching TRBD2 (5 bases). The germline V gene has CDR1 MDHEN and CDR2 SYDVKM. The CDR3 is made up of 16 amino acids. The V and J ends lost 8 bases and 6 bases respectively, with 26 bases between them.

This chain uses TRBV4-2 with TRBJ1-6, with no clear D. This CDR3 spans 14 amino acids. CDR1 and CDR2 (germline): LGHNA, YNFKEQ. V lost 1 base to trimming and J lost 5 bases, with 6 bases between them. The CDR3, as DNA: TGTGCCAGCAGCCAAGTGGCTGATAATTCACCCCTCCACTTT. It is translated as CASSQVADNSPLHF.

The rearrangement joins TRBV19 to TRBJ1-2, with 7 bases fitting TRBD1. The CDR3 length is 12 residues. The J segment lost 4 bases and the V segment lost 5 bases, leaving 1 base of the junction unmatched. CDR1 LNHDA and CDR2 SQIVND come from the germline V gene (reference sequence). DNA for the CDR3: TGTGCCAGTAGTGCAGGGGGCTATGGCTACACCTTC. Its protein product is CASSAGGYGYTF.

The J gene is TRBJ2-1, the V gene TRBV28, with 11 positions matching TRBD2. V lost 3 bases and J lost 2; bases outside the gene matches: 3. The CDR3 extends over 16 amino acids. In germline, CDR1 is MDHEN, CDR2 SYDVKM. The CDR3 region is CASSLPLAGAYNEQFF. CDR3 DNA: TGTGCCAGCAGTTTGCCACTAGCGGGAGCCTACAATGAGCAGTTCTTC.

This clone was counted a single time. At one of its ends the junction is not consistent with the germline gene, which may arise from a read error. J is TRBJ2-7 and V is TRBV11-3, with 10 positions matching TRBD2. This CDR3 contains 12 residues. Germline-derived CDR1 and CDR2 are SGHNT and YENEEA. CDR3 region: CASSLHTGLAQF. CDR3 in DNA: TGTGCCAGCAGCCTCCATACGGGACTAGCGCAATTC.

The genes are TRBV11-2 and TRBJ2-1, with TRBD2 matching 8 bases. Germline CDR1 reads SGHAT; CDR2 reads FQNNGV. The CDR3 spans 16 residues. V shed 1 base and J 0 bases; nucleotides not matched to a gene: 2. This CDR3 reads CASSLGGTSSYNEQFF. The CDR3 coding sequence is TGTGCCAGCAGCTTAGGGGGGACTAGCTCCTACAATGAGCAGTTCTTC.

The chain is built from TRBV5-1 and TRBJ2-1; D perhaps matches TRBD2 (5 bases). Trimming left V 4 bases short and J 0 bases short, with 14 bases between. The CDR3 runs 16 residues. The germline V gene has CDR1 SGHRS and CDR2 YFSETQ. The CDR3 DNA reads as TGCGCCAGCAGCAAAGGAAGCGGAAGCTCCTACAATGAGCAGTTCTTC. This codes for CASSKGSGSSYNEQFF.

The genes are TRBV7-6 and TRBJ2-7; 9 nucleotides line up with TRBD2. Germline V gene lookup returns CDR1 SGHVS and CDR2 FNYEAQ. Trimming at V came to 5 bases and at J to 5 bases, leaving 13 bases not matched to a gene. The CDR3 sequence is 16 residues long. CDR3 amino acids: CASSPNYGTSQHEQYF. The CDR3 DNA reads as TGTGCCAGCAGCCCTAATTATGGGACTAGCCAACACGAGCAGTACTTC.

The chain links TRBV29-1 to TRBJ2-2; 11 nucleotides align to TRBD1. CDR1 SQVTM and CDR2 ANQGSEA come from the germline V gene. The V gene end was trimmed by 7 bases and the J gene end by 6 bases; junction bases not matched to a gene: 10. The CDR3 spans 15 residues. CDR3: CSAYRTGGPSGELFF. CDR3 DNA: TGCAGCGCCTACCGGACAGGGGGCCCCTCCGGGGAGCTGTTTTTT.